Presented here are 9 T cell receptor beta chains from one specimen sequenced in a study of T-cell reconstitution after alpha-beta-depleted transplantation in children. For TCRbeta, the library was prepared with unique molecular identifiers. Using its own MiXCR run on the PCR reads, TCRdb lists one record per CDR3 protein. Of about 22,000 distinct CDR3 sequences listed, about a tenth are singletons. Here the sequenced sample was PBMCs from the stem cell graft donor, taken from the stem cell graft. Receptors originate from a human donor who donated a stem cell graft to a child with chronic granulomatous disease.

There are many counts of this clonotype. This rearrangement joins TRBV7-8 to TRBJ2-2; D ambiguous. The CDR3 totals 14 residues. V dropped 1 base and J dropped 5 bases, with 8 bases sitting between them. The V gene's germline CDR1 is SGHVS and CDR2 FQNEAQ. The CDR3 region has the DNA TGTGCCAGCAGCTTAGGTGTAGCAACCGGGGAGCTGTTTTTT. Translation: CASSLGVATGELFF.

There are many counts of this clonotype. J is TRBJ2-7 and V is TRBV7-2, with D perhaps TRBD2 (5 bases). The CDR3 has 16 residues. The germline V gene encodes CDR1 SGHTA and CDR2 FQGNSA. The germline V and J ends were trimmed by 5 bases and 0 bases, with 17 bases remaining between them. The CDR3 DNA reads as TGTGCCAGCAGCCCCCTAGGAGAAACTAGCTCCTACGAGCAGTACTTC. Protein product: CASSPLGETSSYEQYF.

This clonotype was detected ten times or more. The gene calls are TRBV6-2 or TRBV6-3 and TRBJ1-5; 12 positions agree with TRBD1. The CDR3 length is 15 residues. The germline V gene encodes CDR1 MNHEY and CDR2 SVGEGT. V lost 3 bases to trimming and J lost 6 bases; unmatched junction nucleotides: 3. The CDR3 DNA reads as TGTGCCAGCAGTTATGGGACAGGGGGCTTTCAGCCCCAGCATTTT. This translates into CASSYGTGGFQPQHF.

This clonotype was seen many times. This rearrangement joins TRBV5-6 to TRBJ2-2, with D possibly being TRBD1 (6 bases). Trimming removed 2 bases at V and 1 base at J, with 9 bases between. The CDR3 has 15 amino acids. Germline V gene sequence: CDR1 SGHDT, CDR2 YYEEEE. The CDR3: CASSFDRRNTGELFF. CDR3 DNA: TGTGCCAGCAGCTTCGACAGGAGGAACACCGGGGAGCTGTTTTTT.

This clonotype was counted many times. The chain employs TRBV4-2 and TRBJ2-7; a possible D gene is TRBD1 (5 bases). This CDR3 region has 17 residues. Germline loops: CDR1 LGHNA, CDR2 YNFKEQ. Deletions cut 1 base from V and 4 bases from J, with 20 bases between. The CDR3 region has the DNA TGTGCCAGCAGCCAAGCCTTGGACACTACTTTGGGATACGAGCAGTACTTC. The encoded protein is CASSQALDTTLGYEQYF.

This clonotype was picked up one time. The CDR3 region has the DNA TGCGCCAGCAGCTTAGGAGGCAGAGCATCCTACAATGAGCAGTTCTTC. It yields the protein CASSLGGRASYNEQFF. V usage is TRBV5-1 and J usage is TRBJ2-1; D is perhaps TRBD2 (5 bases). Trimming cost V 2 bases and J 1 base, with 13 bases left between them. The CDR3 has 16 residues. From germline, CDR1 is SGHRS and CDR2 YFSETQ.

The CDR3 reads CASRAGAAYEQFF. CDR3 DNA: TGTGCCAGCAGAGCGGGAGCCGCGTATGAGCAGTTCTTC. This chain joins TRBV12-3 or TRBV12-4 and TRBJ2-1; 8 bases map to TRBD2. This CDR3 has 13 amino acids. J gave up 8 bases and V 6 bases, and 6 bases lay outside the gene matches.

This clonotype was detected ten times or more. This chain links TRBV12-3 or TRBV12-4 with TRBJ2-5; 8 bases are shared with TRBD2. Trimming removed 2 bases from V and 5 bases from J; junction bases left unmatched: 1. The CDR3 contains 13 residues. CDR3 in amino acids: CASSLPGGETQYF. CDR3 coding DNA: TGTGCCAGCAGTTTACCGGGGGGGGAGACCCAGTACTTC.

The chain joins TRBV12-3 or TRBV12-4 to TRBJ2-1; a possible D gene is TRBD1 (6 bases). V was clipped by 6 bases and J by 1 base, with 13 bases between them. The CDR3 loop spans 15 amino acids. CDR3 nucleotide sequence: TGTGCCAGCAGCCCACAGGGATTATCCTACAATGAGCAGTTCTTC. Protein: CASSPQGLSYNEQFF.